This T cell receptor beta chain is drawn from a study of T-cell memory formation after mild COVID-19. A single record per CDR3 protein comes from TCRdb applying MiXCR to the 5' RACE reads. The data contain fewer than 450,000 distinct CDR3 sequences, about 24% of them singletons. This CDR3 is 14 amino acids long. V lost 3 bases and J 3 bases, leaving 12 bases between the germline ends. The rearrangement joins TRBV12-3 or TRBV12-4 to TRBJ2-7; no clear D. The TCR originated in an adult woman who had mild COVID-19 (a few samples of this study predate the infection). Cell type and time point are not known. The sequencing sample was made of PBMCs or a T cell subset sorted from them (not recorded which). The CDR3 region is CASSFVGHYYEQYF. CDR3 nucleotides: TGTGCCAGCAGTTTCGTCGGGCACTACTACGAGCAGTACTTC.